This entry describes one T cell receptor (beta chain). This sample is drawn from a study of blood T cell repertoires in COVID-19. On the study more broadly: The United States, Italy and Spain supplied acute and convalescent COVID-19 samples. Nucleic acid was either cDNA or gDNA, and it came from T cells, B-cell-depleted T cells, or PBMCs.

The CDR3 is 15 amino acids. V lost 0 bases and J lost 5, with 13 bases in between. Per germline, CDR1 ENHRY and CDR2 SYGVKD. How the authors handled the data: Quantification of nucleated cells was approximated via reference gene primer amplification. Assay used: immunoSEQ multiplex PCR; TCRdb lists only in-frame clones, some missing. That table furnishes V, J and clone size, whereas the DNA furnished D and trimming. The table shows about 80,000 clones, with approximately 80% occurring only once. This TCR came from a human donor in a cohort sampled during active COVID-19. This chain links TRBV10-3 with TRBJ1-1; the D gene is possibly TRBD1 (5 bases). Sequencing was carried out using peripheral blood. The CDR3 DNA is TGTGCCATCAGTGAGTCGTGGGGCGCCAGGACTGAAGCTTTCTTT. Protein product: CAISESWGARTEAFF.